Below, 28 T cell receptor beta chains from the same sample are listed, as sequenced in a study of tumor and adjacent non-tumor tissue in lung cancer. A modified ARM-PCR protocol with three rounds of nested PCR amplified TCRbeta. One entry per CDR3 protein, called by TCRdb with MiXCR from the multiplex PCR reads. The sample includes around 200,000 distinct CDR3 sequences, roughly 70% of them seen just once. This sample's RNA came from whole unsorted tissue. Material: lung tumor tissue. Every receptor here comes from a man aged 60-69 years with non-small cell lung cancer.

To note about this clonotype: This clone may be a read error of a much larger clone one base away. The chain carries TRBV12-3 or TRBV12-4 and TRBJ2-4; no reliable D call. The CDR3 extends over 10 amino acids. V was clipped by 10 bases and J by 8 bases, with 9 bases between them. CDR3 coding DNA: TGTGCCATCCCGGCGGACATTCAGTACTTC. Residues: CAIPADIQYF.

V gene TRBV11-3 combines with J gene TRBJ2-3; the D is unclear. V was trimmed by 0 bases and J by 14 bases, leaving 21 bases between them. The CDR3 is 15 residues long. CDR1 is SGHNT and CDR2 is YENEEA in the germline V gene. CDR3 residues: CASSLDTWVTDTLYF. CDR3 coding DNA: TGTGCCAGCAGCTTAGATACATGGGTCACAGATACGTTGTATTTT.

The chain employs TRBV20-1 and TRBJ2-3, with a tentative D call TRBD2 (6 bases). The germline V gene has CDR1 DFQATT and CDR2 SNEGSKA (reference sequence). V was shortened by 3 bases and J by 4 bases, with 17 bases between the two germline ends. CDR3 length: 15 amino acids. The CDR3 bases are TGCAGTGCTAGTGGAGCGGGTATGCTAGCAGATACGCAGTATTTT. Translation gives CSASGAGMLADTQYF.

J is TRBJ2-2 and V is TRBV29-1; 8 bases are shared with TRBD2. The trim removed 7 bases at V and 2 bases at J, leaving 15 bases unmatched. The CDR3 sequence is 17 residues long. Germline CDR1 SQVTM, CDR2 ANQGSEA. In DNA, the CDR3 is TGCAGCGCCGTGGGGCTGATTAGCGGGATAAACACCGGGGAGCTGTTTTTT. Translated, it gives CSAVGLISGINTGELFF.

This clonotype occurred a few times. The chain joins TRBV5-4 to TRBJ2-3; a possible D gene is TRBD2 (6 bases). The V end lost 3 bases, the J end lost 2 bases, and 7 bases lay between the germline ends. The CDR3 is made up of 13 amino acids. Germline V gene lookup returns CDR1 SGHNT and CDR2 YYREEE (reference sequence). CDR3 residues: CASSWGDTDTQYF. The CDR3 bases are TGTGCCAGCAGCTGGGGGGACACAGATACGCAGTATTTT.

Concerning this clonotype: This may be a read error: a much more frequent sequence differs by one nucleotide. The CDR3 nucleotides read TGTGCCAGCAACTCAGGGAGGAGCTACACCTTC. Translating gives CASNSGRSYTF. The gene calls are TRBV7-6 and TRBJ1-2; tentatively, D is TRBD1 (5 bases). Trimming cost V 7 bases and J 9 bases, with 12 bases left between them. This CDR3 comprises 11 residues. Germline lookup yields CDR1 SGHVS and CDR2 FNYEAQ.

The chain carries TRBV20-1 and TRBJ2-5; 7 bases align to TRBD1. The CDR3 has 14 amino acids. From germline, CDR1 is DFQATT and CDR2 SNEGSKA (reference sequence). The trim removed 5 bases at V and 5 bases at J, leaving 11 bases unmatched. The CDR3 spells CSAPNDRVWETQYF. The CDR3 nucleotides read TGCAGTGCTCCGAATGACAGGGTTTGGGAGACCCAGTACTTC.

This clonotype showed up just once. The gene calls are TRBV6-5 and TRBJ2-2, with D perhaps TRBD1 (6 bases). There are 16 residues in the CDR3. Germline lookup yields CDR1 MNHEY and CDR2 SVGAGI. Between the trimmed V and J ends, which lost 4 bases and 2 bases, there was a span of 14 bases. The CDR3 sequence: CASSCGRTANTGELFF. As DNA, the CDR3 is TGTGCCAGCAGTTGCGGCAGGACAGCTAACACCGGGGAGCTGTTTTTT.

V is TRBV5-1 and J is TRBJ2-6; 7 bases are shared with TRBD1. Unmatched junction bases numbered 13, after V lost 4 bases and J lost 9 bases. The CDR3 is made up of 16 amino acids. CDR1 is SGHRS and CDR2 is YFSETQ in the germline V gene. The CDR3 here is CASSPGTASLGNVLTF. In nucleotides, the CDR3 is TGCGCCAGCAGCCCGGGGACAGCAAGCCTAGGCAACGTCCTGACTTTC.

The chain links TRBV28 to TRBJ2-7; TRBD1 matches 7 bases. This CDR3 has 14 amino acids. Germline V gene data show CDR1 as MDHEN and CDR2 as SYDVKM. V lost 8 bases and J lost 2; bases outside the gene matches: 9. CDR3 in DNA: TGTGCCAGCGGATTGACAGGGATAACCTACGAGCAGTACTTC. Residues: CASGLTGITYEQYF.

A note on this clonotype: Sequence at one end of the junction differs from germline and may be a read error. The chain joins TRBV6-1 to TRBJ1-2; D not certain. The CDR3 is 13 residues long. CDR1 and CDR2 from the germline V gene are MNHNS and SASEGT. The chain's CDR3 is CASTPVSSYGYTF. The CDR3 DNA reads TGTGCCAGCACGCCGGTGAGCTCGTATGGTTACACCTTC.

With respect to this clonotype: A much larger clonotype is one base distant, so this may be a read error. V is TRBV4-1 and J is TRBJ2-7; D might be TRBD1 (5 bases). The CDR3 loop spans 14 amino acids. The germline V gene has CDR1 MGHRA and CDR2 YSYEKL. V lost 2 bases, J lost 4 bases, and 12 bases lay in between. In DNA, the CDR3 is TGCGCCAGCAGCCAAAAACAGGTTGGGTACGAGCAGTACTTC. Protein: CASSQKQVGYEQYF.

Comments on this clonotype: The junction departs from the called germline gene at one end, perhaps through a read error. CDR3 sequence (DNA): TGTGTCACCAGTGATGGGCAAGGTCTTAACACTGAAGCTTTCTTT. Translation: CVTSDGQGLNTEAFF. The V and J genes are TRBV24-1 and TRBJ1-1; no definite D call. There are 15 residues in the CDR3. CDR1 and CDR2 (germline): KGHDR, SFDVKD.

With regard to this clonotype: Being one base from a much bigger clone, this may be a read error. Because it lacks the conserved phenylalanine or tryptophan at the end, this CDR3 is likely a read error. This sequence joins TRBV20-1 and TRBJ2-2; 8 bases are shared with TRBD2. Trimming took 1 base from V and 9 from J; bases not matched to a gene: 4. This CDR3 region has 13 residues. CDR1 is DFQATT and CDR2 is SNEGSKA in the germline V gene (reference sequence). The CDR3 DNA reads TGCAGTGCTAGAGCGGGGGGGGGCAGGGAGCTGTTTCTT. This sequence encodes CSARAGGGRELFL.

As concerns this clonotype: An end of the junction does not agree with germline; a read error may underlie this. The V and J genes are TRBV29-1 and TRBJ2-5; D might be TRBD1 (6 bases). CDR1 is SQVTM, CDR2 ANQGSEA, per germline. The CDR3 sequence is 12 residues long. The CDR3, as DNA: TGTAGCATTGAAGGGCAGGGGGAGACCCAGTACTTC. This gives the protein CSIEGQGETQYF.

As for this clonotype: A read error may be the cause here, since a much bigger clone is one base away. The chain uses TRBV20-1 and TRBJ2-1; a possible D gene is TRBD2 (5 bases). The CDR3 is made up of 12 amino acids. Looked up from germline, CDR1 is DFQATT and CDR2 is SNEGSKA (reference sequence). Here the CDR3 DNA reads TGCAGTACTAGAAAGCTCTCCAATGAGCAGTTCTTC. Encoded protein: CSTRKLSNEQFF.

A word on this clonotype: The junction departs from the called germline gene at one end, perhaps through a read error. This chain links TRBV29-1 with TRBJ2-7, with no clear D. The CDR3 contains 14 residues. Germline lookup yields CDR1 SQVTM and CDR2 ANQGSEA. The CDR3 reads CSVEEKAASYEQYF. The CDR3 DNA reads as TGCAGCGTTGAAGAGAAGGCCGCCTCCTACGAACAGTATTTC.

The rearrangement joins TRBV6-5 to TRBJ1-1; weak D call: TRBD1 (5 bases). Germline V gene data show CDR1 as MNHEY and CDR2 as SVGAGI. The CDR3 is 13 amino acids. The CDR3 spells CSNSYSWGPEAFF. CDR3 bases: TGTTCCAACAGTTACTCGTGGGGCCCTGAAGCTTTCTTT.

Regarding this clonotype: Its ends do not fully match the called genes, so a read error is possible. The chain combines TRBV11-2 with TRBJ2-2, with 8 positions matching TRBD2. Germline V gene data show CDR1 as SGHAT and CDR2 as FQNNGV. This CDR3 comprises 16 residues. CDR3 residues: CGSSLAGFLNTGVLFF. CDR3 bases: TGTGGCAGCAGCTTAGCGGGATTTCTGAACACCGGGGTGCTGTTTTTT. Based on the CDR3 plus reference TRBV11-2 and TRBJ2-2, the full variable domain is EAGVAQSPRYKIIEKRQSVAFWCNPISGHATLYWYQQILGQGPKLLIQFQNNGVVDDSQLPKDRFSAERLKGVDSTLKIQPAKLEDSAVYLCGSSLAGFLNTGVLFFGEGSRLTVL.

This clonotype appeared a single time. The junction and the germline gene differ at one end; a read error may be behind it. J is TRBJ2-5 and V is TRBV11-2; 8 bases line up with TRBD2. The germline V gene has CDR1 SGHAT and CDR2 FQNNGV. CDR3 length: 16 residues. The CDR3 reads CARSLTTSVGEETQYF. The DNA for the CDR3 is TGTGCCAGGAGCTTAACGACTAGCGTGGGGGAAGAGACCCAGTACTTC.

The chain links TRBV28 to TRBJ2-3, with 7 nucleotides matching TRBD1. V was clipped by 5 bases and J by 3 bases; unmatched bases: 11. The CDR3 covers 16 residues. Per germline, CDR1 MDHEN and CDR2 SYDVKM. CDR3 amino acids: CASSIDRYRGTDTQYF. The CDR3 nucleotides read TGTGCCAGCAGTATCGACAGGTACAGGGGAACAGATACGCAGTATTTT.

Worth noting for this clonotype: Just one base apart from a much larger clone, this may be a read error. The chain combines TRBV20-1 with TRBJ1-2; 7 bases fit TRBD1. The ends lost 5 bases at V and 8 bases at J; junction bases unmatched: 14. Germline loops: CDR1 DFQATT, CDR2 SNEGSKA (reference sequence). CDR3 length equals 14 residues. The CDR3 sequence: CSAPVGDRSFGYTF. The CDR3 DNA follows: TGCAGTGCTCCGGTGGGGGACAGATCGTTCGGCTACACCTTC.

For this clonotype: One end of the junction does not line up with germline, which may come from a read error. This sequence joins TRBV30 and TRBJ2-3; 8 bases fit TRBD2. Germline CDR1 and CDR2: GTSNPN and SVGIG (reference sequence). The CDR3 has 17 amino acids. The CDR3, as DNA: TGTGCCTGGAGTCTCGGAGCGGGAGTGGGTCCCACAGATACACAGTATTTT. Its protein product is CAWSLGAGVGPTDTQYF.

This clonotype was picked up one time. A much larger clone is a single base away; this may be a read error. This sequence joins TRBV29-1 and TRBJ2-5; 9 bases fit TRBD1. The CDR3 length is 11 residues. The V gene's germline CDR1 is SQVTM and CDR2 ANQGSEA. The chain's CDR3 is CSVEDGQGQGF. DNA of the CDR3: TGCAGCGTTGAAGATGGACAGGGGCAAGGGTTC. Looking up the rest from reference TRBV29-1 and TRBJ2-5 gives the full variable domain: SAVISQKPSRDICQRGTSLTIQCQVDSQVTMMFWYRQQPGQSLTLIATANQGSEATYESGFVIDKFPISRPNLTFSTLTVSNMSPEDSSIYLCSVEDGQGQGFGPGTRLLVL.

Regarding this clonotype: It is likely a read error, because the conserved phenylalanine at the end of the CDR3 is missing. DNA for the CDR3: TGTGCCAGCAGTTTAGGTCCGGGGCTCAATGAGCAGTTCTCC. It specifies CASSLGPGLNEQFS. The J gene is TRBJ2-1, the V gene TRBV12-3 or TRBV12-4, with D perhaps given as TRBD1 or TRBD2 (5 bases each). The ends were cut back, 1 base at V and 6 bases at J, with 10 bases in the middle. The CDR3 is made up of 14 amino acids.

V gene TRBV30 combines with J gene TRBJ2-3; D is uncertain. The CDR3 covers 11 residues. V was shortened by 3 bases and J by 4 bases, with 5 bases between the two germline ends. Germline V gives CDR1 GTSNPN, CDR2 SVGIG (reference sequence). CDR3 coding DNA: TGTGCCTGGAGCCGCGCAGATACGCAGTATTTT. It codes for CAWSRADTQYF. The variable domain in full, completed from reference TRBV30 and TRBJ2-3, reads SQTIHQWPATLVQPVGSPLSLECTVEGTSNPNLYWYRQAAGRGLQLLFYSVGIGQISSEVPQNLSASRPQDRQFILSSKKLLLSDSGFYLCAWSRADTQYFGPGTRLTVL.

V usage is TRBV19 and J usage is TRBJ2-1, with 8 positions matching TRBD2. CDR1 is LNHDA, CDR2 SQIVND, per germline (reference sequence). CDR3 length: 16 residues. V lost 5 bases and J lost 4; bases outside the gene matches: 10. CDR3 coding DNA: TGTGCCAGTAGTCCCCTTGGGGTAGCGGGATACAATGAGCAGTTCTTC. Encoded protein: CASSPLGVAGYNEQFF.

Remarks on this clonotype: The CDR3 ends on some other residue instead of the conserved phenylalanine or tryptophan, so this is likely a read error. This sequence joins TRBV30 and TRBJ2-3, with a weak D call TRBD2 (8 bases). The CDR3 contains 16 residues. Germline CDR1 reads GTSNPN; CDR2 reads SVGIG (reference sequence). The CDR3: CAWSTGLPGGTDKQYS. Written as DNA, the CDR3 is TGTGCCTGGAGTACGGGACTACCGGGAGGGACAGATAAGCAGTATTCT.